The 31 T cell receptor beta chains listed next were all sequenced from one sample in a study of cytotoxic CD8 clonotypes in ibrutinib-treated CLL. Method: immunoSEQ multiplex PCR; TCRdb's copy keeps in-frame clones and lacks some. This sample yields roughly 60,000 clones, of which less than 75% are seen a single time; around two fifths belongs to the top ten. The sample here was PBMCs, taken after 12 months of ibrutinib treatment. The receptors were sampled from a human donor with chronic lymphocytic leukemia.

The rearrangement links TRBV18 to TRBJ1-1; possibly TRBD1 for D (6 bases). There are 13 residues in the CDR3. Germline loops: CDR1 KGHSH, CDR2 LQKENI. The V end was cut by 3 bases, the J end by 5 bases, with 10 bases between. CDR3 region: CASSPKGGTEAFF. CDR3 coding DNA: TGTGCCAGCTCACCTAAAGGGGGAACTGAAGCTTTCTTT.

This clone was observed a few times. The chain employs TRBV28 and TRBJ2-7; TRBD1 might be the D (5 bases). Germline assignment: CDR1 MDHEN and CDR2 SYDVKM. This CDR3 spans 13 amino acids. The V end lost 8 bases, the J end lost 3 bases, and 14 bases lay between the germline ends. In nucleotides, the CDR3 is TGTGCCAGCTTGGGGCAGGGCCGCTACGAGCAGTACTTC. This codes for CASLGQGRYEQYF.

V usage is TRBV7-2 and J usage is TRBJ2-7; D ambiguous. The CDR3 has 14 residues. CDR1 and CDR2 from the germline V gene are SGHTA and FQGNSA. Between the trimmed V and J ends, which lost 5 bases and 5 bases, there was a span of 16 bases. DNA of the CDR3: TGTGCCAGCAGCCTATTATGGGCCCGGAACGAGCAGTACTTC. This translates into CASSLLWARNEQYF.

This clone was seen a few times. This chain uses TRBV30 with TRBJ1-4; D call uncertain. V was pared by 2 bases and J by 8 bases, with 6 bases between. CDR1 GTSNPN and CDR2 SVGIG come from the germline V gene (reference sequence). The CDR3 runs 11 residues. CDR3: CAWSIREKLFF. Here the CDR3 DNA reads TGTGCCTGGAGTATCCGCGAAAAACTGTTTTTT.

This chain connects TRBV7-2 to TRBJ1-4; no firm D call. This CDR3 contains 13 residues. Trimming left V 8 bases short and J 13 bases short, with 20 bases between. From germline, CDR1 is SGHTA and CDR2 FQGNSA. CDR3 sequence: CASHRSGVGPLFF. The CDR3 DNA reads as TGTGCCAGCCACCGGTCTGGGGTCGGCCCACTGTTTTTT.

The sample holds a few counts of this clone. The CDR3 sequence is CAISEGMTGTPGWTQYF. The CDR3 DNA reads as TGTGCCATCAGTGAGGGAATGACCGGGACCCCTGGGTGGACCCAGTACTTC. The chain combines TRBV10-3 with TRBJ2-5; either TRBD1 or TRBD2 may fit D (5 bases each). Germline V gene lookup returns CDR1 ENHRY and CDR2 SYGVKD. This CDR3 contains 17 residues. V lost 2 bases and J 7 bases, leaving 23 bases between the germline ends.

The CDR3 nucleotides are TGTGCCAGCAGCTCCTTAACCCAGACCCGGGAGCAGTTCTTC. It codes for CASSSLTQTREQFF. The chain links TRBV7-9 to TRBJ2-1, with no clear D. The CDR3 length is 14 residues. The V and J ends lost 4 bases and 10 bases respectively, with 17 bases between them. Per the germline V gene, CDR1 is SEHNR and CDR2 is FQNEAQ (reference sequence).

This clone showed up just a few times. J is TRBJ2-7 and V is TRBV4-1; D possibly matches TRBD1 or TRBD2 (6 bases each). The CDR3 loop spans 15 amino acids. Trimming left V 4 bases short and J 2 bases short, with 15 bases between. Germline values: CDR1 MGHRA, CDR2 YSYEKL. CDR3 DNA sequence: TGCGCCAGCAGCCTCAGGGGAGGTTATCCCTACGAGCAGTACTTC. Its protein product is CASSLRGGYPYEQYF.

This clone was detected only a few times. V is TRBV29-1 and J is TRBJ1-2, with a possible D match to TRBD1 (5 bases). Germline CDR1 reads SQVTM; CDR2 reads ANQGSEA. Trimming removed 3 bases from V and 8 bases from J, with 16 bases in between. The CDR3 extends over 13 amino acids. The CDR3 here is CSVEAGTRRGYTF. In nucleotides, the CDR3 is TGCAGCGTTGAGGCAGGGACCCGGAGGGGCTACACCTTC.

This clone has just a few counts. The chain recombines TRBV27 with TRBJ2-7; 9 bases align to TRBD2. The germline gives CDR1 MNHEY, CDR2 SMNVEV (reference sequence). This CDR3 comprises 15 residues. With 5 bases clipped from V and 6 bases from J, the junction kept 11 bases outside the gene matches. In DNA form, the CDR3 reads TGTGCCAGCAGTCCAAGGGCGGGACTAGCTCTCGAGCAGTACTTC. Translation gives CASSPRAGLALEQYF.

In its sample, this clone was seen a few times. The chain combines TRBV4-3 with TRBJ1-4, with D maybe TRBD1 (5 bases). The CDR3 is made up of 16 amino acids. V lost 0 bases to trimming and J lost 4 bases, with 12 bases between them. CDR1 and CDR2 (germline): LGHNA, YSLEER. CDR3 bases: TGCGCCAGCAGCCAAGATTTCCGGGGCCTTAATGAAAAACTGTTTTTT. Translation gives CASSQDFRGLNEKLFF.

The chain combines TRBV6-6 with TRBJ2-7, with D possibly matching TRBD1 (5 bases). Trimming took off 8 bases at V and 3 bases at J, with 11 bases between the two ends. The germline gives CDR1 MNHNY, CDR2 SVGAGI (reference sequence). This CDR3 spans 12 amino acids. CDR3 region: CASRTDNYEQYF. The CDR3 DNA is TGTGCCAGCCGGACGGACAACTACGAGCAGTACTTC.

J is TRBJ2-7 and V is TRBV2; 7 bases map to TRBD1. CDR3 length: 10 residues. Looked up from germline, CDR1 is SNHLY and CDR2 is FYNNEI. The V and J ends lost 4 bases and 12 bases, in that order; junction bases with no gene match: 3. As DNA, the CDR3 is TGTGCCAGCAGTGGACAGGGTCTGTACTTC. It encodes CASSGQGLYF.

This rearrangement joins TRBV29-1 to TRBJ1-2; 7 positions match TRBD1. The trim removed 4 bases at V and 7 bases at J, leaving 3 bases unmatched. CDR1 and CDR2 (germline): SQVTM, ANQGSEA. CDR3 length equals 11 residues. CDR3 residues: CSVVAGGGYTF. The CDR3 nucleotides read TGCAGCGTTGTGGCAGGGGGTGGCTACACCTTC. The whole variable domain, filled in from reference TRBV29-1 and TRBJ1-2, reads SAVISQKPSRDICQRGTSLTIQCQVDSQVTMMFWYRQQPGQSLTLIATANQGSEATYESGFVIDKFPISRPNLTFSTLTVSNMSPEDSSIYLCSVVAGGGYTFGSGTRLTVV.

This clone has more than one count but fewer than ten. The chain uses TRBV11-1 and TRBJ2-7; possibly TRBD1 for D (6 bases). CDR1 SGHAT and CDR2 FQDESV come from the germline V gene (reference sequence). This CDR3 spans 15 amino acids. V was shortened by 5 bases and J by 3 bases, with 17 bases between the two germline ends. The CDR3 region has the DNA TGTGCCAGCAGCGCCATGGGTAGGGGGAGCTACGAGCAGTACTTC. This codes for CASSAMGRGSYEQYF. Combining the CDR3 with reference TRBV11-1 and TRBJ2-7 gives the whole variable domain EAEVAQSPRYKITEKSQAVAFWCDPISGHATLYWYRQILGQGPELLVQFQDESVVDDSQLPKDRFSAERLKGVDSTLKIQPAELGDSAMYLCASSAMGRGSYEQYFGPGTRLTVT.

The chain couples TRBV29-1 to TRBJ2-7; TRBD1 might be the D (6 bases). Germline V CDR1 and CDR2: SQVTM, ANQGSEA. The CDR3 has 12 residues. The ends were cut back, 6 bases at V and 5 bases at J, with 14 bases in the middle. The CDR3 loop reads CSVNTGQNEQYF. CDR3 sequence (DNA): TGCAGCGTGAATACAGGGCAGAACGAGCAGTACTTC.

This rearrangement joins TRBV7-3 to TRBJ2-1, with 12 nucleotides matching TRBD2. Per germline, CDR1 SGHTA and CDR2 FQGTGA. V shed 1 base and J 9 bases; nucleotides not matched to a gene: 7. The CDR3 has 16 residues. CDR3 sequence: CASSLSSSGRAAEQFF. CDR3 in DNA: TGTGCCAGCAGCTTAAGTTCTAGCGGGAGGGCCGCTGAGCAGTTCTTC.

CDR3: CAWRRAANYGYTF. CDR3 nucleotides: TGTGCCTGGAGACGGGCAGCTAACTATGGCTACACCTTC. The chain uses TRBV30 and TRBJ1-2; D call uncertain. The germline CDR1 and CDR2 sequences are GTSNPN and SVGIG (reference sequence). This CDR3 is built from 13 residues. V was pared by 3 bases and J by 0 bases, with 8 bases between.

J is TRBJ2-7 and V is TRBV25-1; no reliable D call. CDR1 is MGHDK and CDR2 is SYGVNS in the germline V gene. This CDR3 is 11 amino acids long. Trimming removed 5 bases at V and 7 bases at J, with 9 bases between. CDR3 nucleotides: TGTGCCAGCAGTTCCCGTCGGGAGCAGTACTTC. Its protein is CASSSRREQYF.

This clone was found a few times. The chain carries TRBV7-3 and TRBJ2-1; either TRBD1 or TRBD2 may supply D (5 bases each). The germline gives CDR1 SGHTA, CDR2 FQGTGA. The CDR3 totals 15 residues. V gave up 4 bases and J gave up 8 bases, with 18 bases separating them. The CDR3 coding sequence is TGTGCCAGCAGCTCCGGGACCTCATTTGGTTATGAGCAGTTCTTC. It is translated as CASSSGTSFGYEQFF.

The V gene is TRBV29-1, the J gene TRBJ2-2; 7 bases agree with TRBD2. CDR1 and CDR2 (germline): SQVTM, ANQGSEA. V lost 4 bases, J lost 0 bases, and 5 bases stayed unmatched. This CDR3 comprises 15 residues. The CDR3 reads CSVVGLESNTGELFF. CDR3 DNA: TGCAGCGTTGTTGGACTAGAGTCGAACACCGGGGAGCTGTTTTTT.

This clone was observed a few times. The chain has TRBV7-6 and TRBJ2-7; no clear D. The CDR3 is made up of 16 amino acids. V was trimmed by 1 base and J by 0 bases, leaving 13 bases between them. Germline V lookup: CDR1 SGHVS, CDR2 FNYEAQ. In DNA form, the CDR3 reads TGTGCCAGCAGCTTAGGGTTTGGCGTAAGCTCCTACGAGCAGTACTTC. This gives the protein CASSLGFGVSSYEQYF.

The rearrangement joins TRBV25-1 to TRBJ1-4, with D tentatively TRBD1 (5 bases). Trimming stripped 2 bases from V and 2 bases from J, with 12 bases between. This CDR3 has 16 residues. The V gene's germline CDR1 is MGHDK and CDR2 SYGVNS. In nucleotides, the CDR3 is TGTGCCAGCAGTGAACCAGGGTCCCGGACTAATGAAAAACTGTTTTTT. Its protein product is CASSEPGSRTNEKLFF.

The chain links TRBV7-3 to TRBJ1-3; 7 bases agree with TRBD1. The germline V gene encodes CDR1 SGHTA and CDR2 FQGTGA. The CDR3 contains 16 residues. V was clipped by 5 bases and J by 0 bases; unmatched bases: 7. The DNA for the CDR3 is TGTGCCAGCAGCAAGGGACAGCCAGACTCTGGAAACACCATATATTTT. This codes for CASSKGQPDSGNTIYF.

The chain employs TRBV28 and TRBJ1-1; D is uncertain. V lost 3 bases, J lost 3 bases, and 8 bases lay in between. Germline lookup yields CDR1 MDHEN and CDR2 SYDVKM. The CDR3 sequence is 13 residues long. The CDR3 DNA sequence: TGTGCCAGCAGTTTGGGGAGGCACACTGAAGCTTTCTTT. It is translated as CASSLGRHTEAFF.

The chain carries TRBV30 and TRBJ2-7, with 7 bases that match TRBD1. The CDR3 totals 14 residues. The V gene's germline CDR1 is GTSNPN and CDR2 SVGIG (reference sequence). Losses at the gene ends were 3 bases for V and 0 bases for J; bases not matched to a gene: 5. The CDR3 loop reads CAWRAGTVSYEQYF. Here the CDR3 DNA reads TGTGCCTGGAGGGCCGGGACAGTCTCCTACGAGCAGTACTTC.

V gene TRBV7-9 combines with J gene TRBJ2-7; 12 bases line up with TRBD2. The junction had 7 bases not matched to a gene; V was cut back by 2 bases and J by 5 bases. This CDR3 spans 16 amino acids. CDR1 and CDR2 (germline): SEHNR, FQNEAQ (reference sequence). CDR3 sequence: CASSLRLAGGPDEQYF. In DNA form, the CDR3 reads TGTGCCAGCAGCTTACGGCTAGCGGGAGGGCCGGACGAGCAGTACTTC.

This clone was observed a few times. V usage is TRBV6-5 and J usage is TRBJ2-7; TRBD2 might be the D (5 bases). Germline lookup yields CDR1 MNHEY and CDR2 SVGAGI. Between the trimmed V and J ends, which lost 3 bases and 4 bases, there was a span of 13 bases. This CDR3 region has 14 residues. The CDR3 sequence is CASSYSSLEYEQYF. CDR3 in DNA: TGTGCCAGCAGTTATTCTAGCTTAGAGTACGAGCAGTACTTC.

This clone has a handful of counts. CDR3: CASSSRAGLEQFF. The DNA of the CDR3 is TGTGCCAGCAGCTCCCGTGCGGGGCTTGAGCAGTTCTTC. J is TRBJ2-1 and V is TRBV7-2, with a weak D call TRBD2 (6 bases). The ends were cut back, 4 bases at V and 9 bases at J, with 13 bases in the middle. CDR3 length: 13 residues. The germline CDR1 and CDR2 sequences are SGHTA and FQGNSA.

This clone was seen a few times. The chain links TRBV10-3 to TRBJ2-7; 7 nucleotides match TRBD2. The germline V gene encodes CDR1 ENHRY and CDR2 SYGVKD. The J segment lost 2 bases and the V segment lost 6 bases, leaving 10 bases of the junction unmatched. This CDR3 is built from 15 residues. The CDR3 DNA is TGTGCCATCAGGGGAGGGGCTAGCGGCACCTACGAGCAGTACTTC. Translated, it gives CAIRGGASGTYEQYF.

The gene calls are TRBV6-1 and TRBJ2-7; 10 nucleotides line up with TRBD2. Germline values: CDR1 MNHNS, CDR2 SASEGT. V gave up 7 bases and J gave up 2 bases; unmatched junction bases: 8. The CDR3 has 15 residues. The CDR3 spells CASTPSAGGPYEQYF. In DNA form, the CDR3 reads TGTGCCAGCACTCCCTCAGCGGGAGGGCCCTACGAGCAGTACTTC.